What follows describes a single T cell receptor beta chain. Which antigen it targets is not known. One base away there is no much larger clone; base qualities are not given. Genomic DNA was extracted from sorted cells for sequencing of the TCRbeta CDR3 region. The immunoSEQ Assay was used to sequence the TCRbeta CDR3 regions. Entries here come from immuneACCESS through TCRdb and include only in-frame sequences with V and J called. Some clones fail to appear in such tables; in the studies checked, an unresolved V gene covers under half of the shortfall, and the cause of the remainder is unknown. This sample comprises tens of thousands of clones, 80% to 90% of them detected only once. The ten largest clonotypes hold approximately 22% of the sample. This record belongs to a study of OX40 agonist ivuxolimab in advanced cancers. For context, the study as a whole: Ivuxolimab, which targeted the costimulatory receptor OX40 (CD134), was an agonistic, fully human IgG2 monoclonal antibody. Intravenous ivuxolimab was administered to patients every 2 weeks at six dose levels: 0.01, 0.1, 0.3, 1.5, 3 and 10 mg/kg. Among the 50 to 55 dose-escalation patients, roughly 20 had hepatocellular carcinoma, roughly 15 melanoma, 9 renal cell carcinoma and 9 head and neck cancer. In the dose-escalation cohort, 70% to 85% of patients were male, and the mean age was 60 years with a range of about 20 to 79. Prior anti-PD-1, anti-PD-L1 or anti-CTLA-4 therapy was permitted, and checkpoint inhibitors had been received by roughly 40% of dose-escalation patients. Three dose-escalation patients achieved partial responses, one with hepatocellular carcinoma and two with cutaneous melanoma. The point of sequencing TCRbeta in the periphery was to test whether ivuxolimab changed TCR sequence diversity and drove clonal T-cell expansion. The paper reports the monotherapy dose-escalation portion (N = 52 patients) of the phase I ivuxolimab trial.

Patients with a history of autoimmune disease or receiving systemic immunosuppression were excluded from the trial. In every dose cohort, peripheral blood was drawn for TCR sequencing at baseline, cycle 4 day 1, and cycle 7 day 1. The samples were drawn from a first-in-human, open-label, multicenter phase I dose-escalation trial of ivuxolimab. Adults with locally advanced or metastatic head and neck squamous cell, hepatocellular, melanoma or renal cell carcinoma were enrolled in the trial. Before TCR sequencing, CD4+ T cells and CD8+ T cells were sorted from peripheral blood as separate populations. Study-wide conclusions, independent of this receptor: In the 0.1-3.0 mg/kg groups, partial responders were among the patients with the lowest normalized peripheral clonal expansion, particularly in CD8+ T cells. Low levels of normalized T-cell clonal expansion were also seen in some patients who did not respond. Clonal expansion of both CD4+ and CD8+ blood T cells was observed from baseline to week 6 at doses 0.1 to 3.0 mg/kg. Which antigens the clonally expanded peripheral T cells were specific for was not determined. After ivuxolimab, more expanded clones were found on average in CD8+ T cells than in CD4+ T cells.

Via the germline V gene, CDR1 is SGHVS and CDR2 FQNEAQ. The CDR3 runs 16 amino acids, cysteine and phenylalanine included. Of the read, only the CDR3 DNA is kept; its 48 bases are in frame from base 1. Relative to germline, V is missing 5 bases and J is missing 3 bases, with 5 bases of the junction outside any gene match. The V and J segments used are TRBV7-8 and TRBJ2-3, with TRBD2 identical over 13 junction bases. This clonotype was obtained from an adult with an advanced solid tumor such as melanoma, head and neck, liver or kidney cancer. The material was CD4+ or CD8+ T cells sorted from blood, obtained in a trial of the OX40 agonist ivuxolimab. The DNA sequence reads TGTGCCAGCAGCCTCCTGACTAGCGGGAGGACAGATACGCAGTATTTT. The translation is CASSLLTSGRTDTQYF.